The rows below give T cell receptor beta chains drawn from one sample of a study of blood T cell repertoires in COVID-19. Using immunoSEQ multiplex PCR, the repertoire was profiled, and TCRdb retains in-frame clones only, with some absent. The data hold approximately 130,000 clones, with 77% observed a single time. Material: peripheral blood. Receptor source: a man older than 75 with acute or convalescent COVID-19. Both conserved end residues are part of each CDR3. D genes are given only for firm matches. Clone sizes are given selectively: once, few, many, or a class where the clone is expanded.

J gene | clone size | CDR3 length | V gene | D gene | CDR3 DNA | CDR3 protein
TRBJ2-7 | NA | 12 | TRBV5-1 | NA | TGCGCCAGCAGTTTGGCAGGGCAAGAGCAGTACTTC | CASSLAGQEQYF
TRBJ1-2 | NA | 13 | TRBV5-6 | TRBD1 | TGTGCCAGCAGCTTCGGACAGGGAGGTGGCTACACCTTC | CASSFGQGGGYTF
TRBJ1-2 | NA | 13 | TRBV5-4 | NA | TGTGCCAGCAGCTCGCCAGGGGTACGAGGCTACACCTTC | CASSSPGVRGYTF
TRBJ2-7 | NA | 15 | TRBV27 | NA | TGTGCCAGCAGTTCTACACTACAGGGTTACCGGCTCCCGTACTTC | CASSSTLQGYRLPYF
TRBJ2-3 | NA | 16 | TRBV6-5 | TRBD2 | TGTGCCAGCAGTTCACTAGCGGGCGACAGCACAGATACGCAGTATTTT | CASSSLAGDSTDTQYF
TRBJ2-7 | NA | 15 | TRBV9 | TRBD2 | TGTGCCAGCAGCTCCGGCCCTGCGGGGGGGCTCGAGCAGTACTTC | CASSSGPAGGLEQYF
TRBJ1-2 | NA | 14 | TRBV5-1 | TRBD1 | TGCGCCAGCAGCTTGACGTCAGGGGGATATGGCTACACCTTC | CASSLTSGGYGYTF
TRBJ1-5 | few | 18 | TRBV21-1 | NA | TGTGCCAGCAGCAAATTGAACAGGGGCCCTCACAGCAATCAGCCCCAGCATTTT | CASSKLNRGPHSNQPQHF
TRBJ2-2 | NA | 18 | TRBV10-3 | TRBD1 | TGTGCCATCAGTGACCCGAAGATGACAGGGGGCAACACCGGGGAGCTGTTTTTT | CAISDPKMTGGNTGELFF
TRBJ2-1 | once | 12 | TRBV6-5 | TRBD2 | TGTGCCAGCAGTCTTAGCGGGTACGAGCAGTTCTTC | CASSLSGYEQFF
TRBJ2-1 | NA | 13 | TRBV6-1 | TRBD1 | TGTGCCAGCAGTGAAAAGGGCAGGGGGCCTCAGTTCTTC | CASSEKGRGPQFF
TRBJ2-2 | NA | 12 | TRBV30 | NA | TGTGCCTGGAGTGAAGGGGCCGGGGAGCTGTTTTTT | CAWSEGAGELFF
TRBJ1-1 | NA | 12 | TRBV29-1 | NA | TGCAGCGCCCAGGATGGAGGAGCCGAAGCTTTCTTT | CSAQDGGAEAFF
TRBJ2-1 | NA | 14 | TRBV19 | NA | TGTGCCAGTAGTACACCTTTTAGCGACAATGAGCAGTTCTTC | CASSTPFSDNEQFF
TRBJ2-2 | NA | 15 | TRBV19 | NA | TGTGCCAGTAGTATAACAGGGGGGGTAACCGGGGAGCTGTTTTTT | CASSITGGVTGELFF
TRBJ2-1 | once | 14 | TRBV5-1 | TRBD1 | TGCGCCAGCAGCTTGGAGGGACAGGGTGATGAGCAGTTCTTC | CASSLEGQGDEQFF
TRBJ1-1 | NA | 13 | TRBV7-2 | NA | TGTGCCAGCAGCTTGGGGGGTGGCCCTGAAGCTTTCTTT | CASSLGGGPEAFF
TRBJ2-3 | NA | 16 | TRBV9 | TRBD2 | TGTGCCAGCAGCCCAGAGACCAGCGGGGGGACAGATACGCAGTATTTT | CASSPETSGGTDTQYF
TRBJ1-1 | NA | 13 | TRBV25-1 | NA | TGTGCCAGTCAAGACAGGACATTTTCTGAAGCTTTCTTT | CASQDRTFSEAFF
TRBJ2-7 | few | 13 | TRBV5-6 | NA | TGTGCCAGCAGCTTGGACAGGTCCTACGAGCAGTACTTC | CASSLDRSYEQYF
TRBJ2-7 | NA | 13 | TRBV10-3 | NA | TGTGCCATCAGTGAGGGGGCGAGCTACGAGCAGTACTTC | CAISEGASYEQYF
TRBJ1-2 | NA | 18 | TRBV6-6 | TRBD1 | TGTGCCAGCAGTCAGGACCCCGCCGGACAGGGGTTAAACTATGGCTACACCTTC | CASSQDPAGQGLNYGYTF
TRBJ1-5 | NA | 15 | TRBV19 | NA | TGTGCCAGTACCATGGGGCAGGGAATCGATCAGCCCCAGCATTTT | CASTMGQGIDQPQHF
TRBJ1-1 | NA | 16 | TRBV7-8 | TRBD1 | TGTGCCAGCAGCGCCGGGACAGGGAAGAAGAACACTGAAGCTTTCTTT | CASSAGTGKKNTEAFF
TRBJ2-7 | NA | 15 | TRBV28 | NA | TGTGCCAGCAGTTTAGCGGGCCTTGAAAGCTACGAGCAGTACTTC | CASSLAGLESYEQYF
TRBJ2-3 | NA | 15 | TRBV2 | NA | TGTGCCAGCAGGAGGGGCAGGGGTCGCGGGGATACGCAGTATTTT | CASRRGRGRGDTQYF
TRBJ2-7 | NA | 14 | TRBV14 | NA | TGTGCCAGCAGCCAAGACAGGGGCCCCTACGAGCAGTACTTC | CASSQDRGPYEQYF
TRBJ2-7 | NA | 18 | TRBV7-8 | TRBD2 | TGTGCCAGCAGCTTAAGGGTGACTAGCGGGGGGGCCAATAGTGAGCAGTACTTC | CASSLRVTSGGANSEQYF
TRBJ1-1 | NA | 16 | TRBV5-8 | NA | TGTGCCAGCAGCTTGGTAGGACAGAATATGAACACTGAAGCTTTCTTT | CASSLVGQNMNTEAFF
TRBJ2-7 | NA | 15 | TRBV27 | TRBD2 | TGTGCCAGCTCCCTTGGGCGGGGGGGTTTGGGCGAGCAGTACTTC | CASSLGRGGLGEQYF
TRBJ2-7 | NA | 14 | TRBV2 | TRBD1 | TGTGCCAGCAAGGGGGACAGATGGGGATACGAGCAGTACTTC | CASKGDRWGYEQYF
TRBJ2-6 | NA | 15 | TRBV6-5 | NA | TGTGCCAGCACGACACACGGGGCTGGGGCCAACGTCCTGACTTTC | CASTTHGAGANVLTF
TRBJ1-5 | NA | 15 | TRBV19 | TRBD1 | TGTGCCAGTAGCCTCGACAGGGTAGGCAATCAGCCCCAGCATTTT | CASSLDRVGNQPQHF
TRBJ2-1 | NA | 15 | TRBV6-2/TRBV6-3 | TRBD1 | TGTGCCAGCAGTCCCTACAACAGGGGATACAATGAGCAGTTCTTC | CASSPYNRGYNEQFF
TRBJ1-4 | NA | 15 | TRBV2 | NA | TGTGCCAGCAGTGCCCGAGGAGGTATAGATGAAAAACTGTTTTTT | CASSARGGIDEKLFF
TRBJ2-7 | few | 15 | TRBV7-2 | TRBD2 | TGTGCCAGCAGCCCGGGACCGGGACTAGCGGGGAGGCAGTACTTC | CASSPGPGLAGRQYF
TRBJ2-1 | NA | 16 | TRBV7-2 | NA | TGTGCCAGCAGCTTAGCGTCGACGCCAGGTATGGATGAGCAGTTCTTC | CASSLASTPGMDEQFF
TRBJ2-2 | NA | 16 | TRBV3-1/TRBV3-2 | NA | TGTGCCAGCAGCCAAGGGGGAGGAGAGAACACCGGGGAGCTGTTTTTT | CASSQGGGENTGELFF
TRBJ2-1 | NA | 18 | TRBV10-1 | NA | TGCGCCAGCAGTGAACCGGGGTCCCCTCCGAACTCCTACAATGAGCAGTTCTTC | CASSEPGSPPNSYNEQFF
TRBJ1-5 | NA | 13 | TRBV12-3/TRBV12-4 | NA | TGTGCCAGCAGTTTCTCAGGGAATCAGCCCCAGCATTTT | CASSFSGNQPQHF
TRBJ2-4 | few | 17 | TRBV7-2 | TRBD2 | TGTGCCAGCAGCTTAGTTCGGGGGGAAGGGGCCAAAAACATTCAGTACTTC | CASSLVRGEGAKNIQYF
TRBJ2-1 | once | 16 | TRBV5-1 | NA | TGCGCCAGCAGCTTGGTACCGGGGGTCGTCTACAATGAGCAGTTCTTC | CASSLVPGVVYNEQFF
TRBJ2-5 | NA | 13 | TRBV6-5 | TRBD1 | TGTGCCAGCAATAGGGGGCTCCAAGAGACCCAGTACTTC | CASNRGLQETQYF
TRBJ1-5 | NA | 15 | TRBV7-2 | TRBD1 | TGTGCCAGCAGCCCGCTTGCAGGGGGTGCTCAGCCCCAGCATTTT | CASSPLAGGAQPQHF